This is a list of T cell receptor beta chains from one sample in a study of early T cells in non-severe SARS-CoV-2 infection. TCRdb processed the 5' RACE reads anew with MiXCR; each CDR3 protein has one entry. The sample gives nearly 60,000 distinct CDR3 sequences, roughly 13% of which show up once; approximately 10% is in the top ten. Material: whole blood. All receptors derive from an adult who was a healthcare worker with PCR-confirmed SARS-CoV-2 infection or an uninfected control (not recorded which). Both conserved end residues are part of each CDR3. A D gene is named only where the DNA matches it firmly. Only part of the rows carry a size: once, few, many, or a class if the clone is expanded.

CDR3 DNA: TGCAGCGTGGAAGACCGTTCCTACGAGCAGTACTTC
CDR3 protein: CSVEDRSYEQYF
J gene: TRBJ2-7
V gene: TRBV29-1
D gene: -
clone size: -

CDR3 DNA: TGCGCCAGCAGCTTGAGGGGGACAGATGAAAAACTGTTTTTT
CDR3 protein: CASSLRGTDEKLFF
J gene: TRBJ1-4
V gene: TRBV5-1
D gene: TRBD1
clone size: few

CDR3 DNA: TGTGCCACCAGCTCCGGGGGGGCCAATGAGCAGTTCTTC
CDR3 protein: CATSSGGANEQFF
J gene: TRBJ2-1
V gene: TRBV24-1
D gene: TRBD2
clone size: many

CDR3 DNA: TGTGCAAGTCGCTCCTGCGACCGGGACAGGCGAAACACCGGGGAGCTGTTTTTT
CDR3 protein: CASRSCDRDRRNTGELFF
J gene: TRBJ2-2
V gene: TRBV12-2
D gene: -
clone size: many

CDR3 DNA: TGTGCCAGCAGCCCTACCGGCGGGAGAACAGATACGCAGTATTTT
CDR3 protein: CASSPTGGRTDTQYF
J gene: TRBJ2-3
V gene: TRBV11-2
D gene: TRBD2
clone size: few

CDR3 DNA: TGTGCCAGCAGTCCCCCCGGTCAGCCCCAGCATTTT
CDR3 protein: CASSPPGQPQHF
J gene: TRBJ1-5
V gene: TRBV27
D gene: -
clone size: few

CDR3 DNA: TGTGCCAGCAGTTTATCGGTCCGCGATGGCTACACCTTC
CDR3 protein: CASSLSVRDGYTF
J gene: TRBJ1-2
V gene: TRBV28
D gene: -
clone size: -

CDR3 DNA: TGTGCCAGCGACTCTGGAAACACCATATATTTT
CDR3 protein: CASDSGNTIYF
J gene: TRBJ1-3
V gene: TRBV12-3/TRBV12-4
D gene: -
clone size: many

CDR3 DNA: TGTGCCAGCAATAAACAGGGAAGGGTCACCGGGGAGCTGTTTTTT
CDR3 protein: CASNKQGRVTGELFF
J gene: TRBJ2-2
V gene: TRBV12-3/TRBV12-4
D gene: -
clone size: many

CDR3 DNA: TGCAGCGTTGAAGCCCCGGACAGGGCCTCCTACAATGAGCAGTTCTTC
CDR3 protein: CSVEAPDRASYNEQFF
J gene: TRBJ2-1
V gene: TRBV29-1
D gene: TRBD1
clone size: many

CDR3 DNA: TGCGCCAGCAGTGCCCCGGGGGCTATATACAATGAGCAGTTCTTC
CDR3 protein: CASSAPGAIYNEQFF
J gene: TRBJ2-1
V gene: TRBV10-2
D gene: -
clone size: few

CDR3 DNA: TGCAGCGTTGGCACCGCGAACACTGAAGCTTTCTTT
CDR3 protein: CSVGTANTEAFF
J gene: TRBJ1-1
V gene: TRBV29-1
D gene: -
clone size: few

CDR3 DNA: TGTGCCAGCAGCCCCGACATGAGCTTCGGTAACTATGGCTACACCTTC
CDR3 protein: CASSPDMSFGNYGYTF
J gene: TRBJ1-2
V gene: TRBV9
D gene: -
clone size: few

CDR3 DNA: TGTGCCAGCAGTTTTGGGGGAAGCAATCAGCCCCAGCATTTT
CDR3 protein: CASSFGGSNQPQHF
J gene: TRBJ1-5
V gene: TRBV28
D gene: -
clone size: many

CDR3 DNA: TGTGCCAGCAGCCTCCTAGCGGGGGGAGAGACCCAGTACTTC
CDR3 protein: CASSLLAGGETQYF
J gene: TRBJ2-5
V gene: TRBV7-9
D gene: TRBD2
clone size: -

CDR3 DNA: TGCGCCAGCAGTGAGAGACAGGGACAGGGGGCTTCCAATGAGCAGTTCTTC
CDR3 protein: CASSERQGQGASNEQFF
J gene: TRBJ2-1
V gene: TRBV10-1
D gene: TRBD1
clone size: many

CDR3 DNA: TGTGCCAGCAGCCCCAGACTAGCGGGAGGAGCTGGGGCCAACGTCCTGACTTTC
CDR3 protein: CASSPRLAGGAGANVLTF
J gene: TRBJ2-6
V gene: TRBV12-3/TRBV12-4
D gene: TRBD2
clone size: many